Shown below are 10 T cell receptor beta chains from a single sample sequenced in a study of breast tumors, draining lymph nodes, adjacent tissues. TCRdb re-called the multiplex PCR reads through MiXCR, storing one row per CDR3 protein. Among about 60,000 distinct CDR3 sequences, less than 75% were seen once, and the ten largest hold around 20%. Sequencing was done on a sample of breast tumor tissue. The receptors originated from a female donor with breast cancer. Some clones in this sample may be carry-over from other donors' samples.

V and J are TRBV13 and TRBJ2-3, with 10 bases lining up with TRBD2. The CDR3 covers 18 residues. Germline V gene data show CDR1 as PRHDT and CDR2 as FYEKMQ (reference sequence). The trim removed 3 bases at V and 2 bases at J, leaving 11 bases unmatched. CDR3 amino acids: CASSFSVQREGYTDTQYF. The CDR3 DNA reads TGTGCCAGCAGCTTTTCGGTTCAGCGGGAGGGGTACACAGATACGCAGTATTTT. The variable domain in full, with the rest retrieved from reference TRBV13 and TRBJ2-3, is AAGVIQSPRHLIKEKRETATLKCYPIPRHDTVYWYQQGPGQDPQFLISFYEKMQSDKGSIPDRFSAQQFSDYHSELNMSSLELGDSALYFCASSFSVQREGYTDTQYFGPGTRLTVL.

The rearrangement links TRBV24-1 to TRBJ2-1, with D perhaps being TRBD1 or TRBD2 (5 bases each). This CDR3 has 15 amino acids. The germline gives CDR1 KGHDR, CDR2 SFDVKD. V lost 9 bases and J 3 bases, leaving 17 bases between the germline ends. This chain's CDR3 is CATRGVGENYNEQFF. CDR3 DNA: TGTGCCACCCGGGGAGTGGGGGAGAACTACAATGAGCAGTTCTTC.

The CDR3 loop is CASSSWGYSGATDTQYF. The CDR3 nucleotides read TGTGCCAGCAGCTCCTGGGGATATAGCGGGGCCACAGATACGCAGTATTTT. This chain links TRBV9 with TRBJ2-3; 8 nucleotides match TRBD2. V shed 4 bases and J 2 bases; nucleotides not matched to a gene: 12. In germline, CDR1 is SGDLS, CDR2 YYNGEE. The CDR3 runs to 17 residues. The variable domain in full, completed from reference TRBV9 and TRBJ2-3, reads DSGVTQTPKHLITATGQRVTLRCSPRSGDLSVYWYQQSLDQGLQFLIQYYNGEERAKGNILERFSAQQFPDLHSELNLSSLELGDSALYFCASSSWGYSGATDTQYFGPGTRLTVL.

The table lists this clonotype with a few counts. The genes are TRBV7-9 and TRBJ1-2; D perhaps matches TRBD1 (5 bases). The CDR3 covers 17 residues. Per the germline V gene, CDR1 is SEHNR and CDR2 is FQNEAQ (reference sequence). V dropped 6 bases and J dropped 0 bases, with 20 bases sitting between them. In DNA, the CDR3 is TGTGCCAGCAGTGCGGGGCTAGCGGGAGCGGCTAACTATGGCTACACCTTC. This gives the protein CASSAGLAGAANYGYTF.

This clonotype has at least ten counts. Just one base apart from a much larger clone, this may be a read error. The chain uses TRBV6-1 and TRBJ2-5, with D possibly being TRBD2 (6 bases). Germline CDR1 MNHNS, CDR2 SASEGT. The CDR3 loop spans 14 amino acids. V gave up 5 bases and J gave up 1 base, with 11 bases separating them. The CDR3 is CASSQSGAQETQYF. In nucleotides, the CDR3 is TGTGCCAGCAGTCAATCGGGAGCCCAAGAGACCCAGTACTTC.

CDR3 DNA sequence: TGTGCCAGCAGCTTAGTGGTCGAAAAACTGTTTTTT. It encodes CASSLVVEKLFF. The chain carries TRBV7-8 and TRBJ1-4; unclear D gene. CDR3 length: 12 residues. V dropped 1 base and J dropped 8 bases, with 5 bases sitting between them. In germline, CDR1 is SGHVS, CDR2 FQNEAQ.

This clonotype has ten or more counts. This rearrangement joins TRBV5-6 to TRBJ2-7, with D tentatively TRBD2 (6 bases). The V end was cut by 3 bases, the J end by 6 bases, with 10 bases between. This CDR3 has 12 amino acids. Germline V CDR1 and CDR2: SGHDT, YYEEEE. The CDR3 protein is CASSSRRGEQYF. The CDR3 DNA follows: TGTGCCAGCAGCTCTCGGCGGGGCGAGCAGTACTTC.

This clonotype is termed medium-sized. This chain connects TRBV9 to TRBJ2-3, with D possibly TRBD1 on 6 matching bases. This CDR3 contains 13 residues. Trimming left V 3 bases short and J 2 bases short, with 7 bases between. Germline V CDR1 and CDR2: SGDLS, YYNGEE. The CDR3 loop reads CASSGDNTDTQYF. The CDR3, as DNA: TGTGCCAGCAGCGGGGACAACACAGATACGCAGTATTTT.

The chain links TRBV7-3 to TRBJ1-5; 10 bases align to TRBD1. The trim removed 2 bases at V and 7 bases at J, leaving 5 bases unmatched. Germline values: CDR1 SGHTA, CDR2 FQGTGA. The CDR3 runs to 15 residues. The CDR3 nucleotides are TGTGCCAGCAGCTTAGGACAGGGGGTACGACAGCCCCAGCATTTT. This codes for CASSLGQGVRQPQHF.

The chain combines TRBV5-1 with TRBJ1-6, with a tentative D call TRBD1 (5 bases). The V and J ends lost 4 bases and 5 bases respectively, with 22 bases between them. CDR1 SGHRS and CDR2 YFSETQ come from the germline V gene. The CDR3 runs to 18 residues. CDR3 protein: CASSPRGTSAGNNSPLHF. The CDR3 DNA is TGCGCCAGCAGCCCGAGGGGTACCTCCGCGGGGAATAATTCACCCCTCCACTTT.